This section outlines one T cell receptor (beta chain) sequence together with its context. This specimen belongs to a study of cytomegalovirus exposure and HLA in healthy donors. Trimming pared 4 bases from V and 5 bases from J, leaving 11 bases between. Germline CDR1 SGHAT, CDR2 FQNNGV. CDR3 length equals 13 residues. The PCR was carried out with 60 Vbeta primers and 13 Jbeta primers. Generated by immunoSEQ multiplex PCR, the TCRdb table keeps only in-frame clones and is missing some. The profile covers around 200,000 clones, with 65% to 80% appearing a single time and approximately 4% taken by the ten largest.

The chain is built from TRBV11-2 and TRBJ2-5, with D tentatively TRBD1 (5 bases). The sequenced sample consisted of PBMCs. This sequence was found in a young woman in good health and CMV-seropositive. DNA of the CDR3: TGTGCCAGCAGCTCCTCCCACAGGGAGACCCAGTACTTC. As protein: CASSSSHRETQYF.